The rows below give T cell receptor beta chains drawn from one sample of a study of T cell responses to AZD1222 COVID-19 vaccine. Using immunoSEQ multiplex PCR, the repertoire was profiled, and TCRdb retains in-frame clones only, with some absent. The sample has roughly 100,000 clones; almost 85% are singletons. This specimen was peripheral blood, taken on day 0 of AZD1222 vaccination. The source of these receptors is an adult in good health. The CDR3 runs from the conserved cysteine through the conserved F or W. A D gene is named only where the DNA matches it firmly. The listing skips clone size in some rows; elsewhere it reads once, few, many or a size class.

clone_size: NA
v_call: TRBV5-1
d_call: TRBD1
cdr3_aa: CASSPQGAYGYTF

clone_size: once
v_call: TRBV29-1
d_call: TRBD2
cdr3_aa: CSVSGLAERGTYEQYF

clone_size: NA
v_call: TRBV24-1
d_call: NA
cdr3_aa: CATSDPALARSGELFF

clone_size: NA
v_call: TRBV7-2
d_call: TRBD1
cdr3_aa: CASSRDRITEAFF

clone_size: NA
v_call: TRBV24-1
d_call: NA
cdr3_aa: CATSDGWNTEAFF

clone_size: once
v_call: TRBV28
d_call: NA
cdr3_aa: CASSFSGRLSGNTIYF

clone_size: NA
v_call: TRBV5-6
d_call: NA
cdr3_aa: CASSSSWVGYGNTIYF

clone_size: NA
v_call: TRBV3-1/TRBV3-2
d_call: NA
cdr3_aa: CASSQDRGGAGELFF

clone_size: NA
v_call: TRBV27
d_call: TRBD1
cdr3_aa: CASSSRQGSQPQHF

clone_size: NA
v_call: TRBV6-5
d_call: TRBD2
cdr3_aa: CASSFLADETDTQYF

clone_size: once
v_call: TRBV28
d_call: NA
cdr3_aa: CASSGTNEKLFF

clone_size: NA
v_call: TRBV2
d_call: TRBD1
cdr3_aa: CASLLQGAGTEAFF